The source of this T cell receptor (beta chain) is a study of blood T cell repertoires in COVID-19. The method was immunoSEQ multiplex PCR; TCRdb's version includes in-frame clones alone and lacks a portion of them. The sample consists of a few hundred thousand clones, around 92% of them appearing once. This CDR3 comprises 13 residues. Trimming took 5 bases from V and 10 from J, leaving 14 bases between them. Per germline, CDR1 MGHRA and CDR2 YSYEKL. The origin of this receptor is a person aged 18 to 35 with COVID-19, enrolled during active disease. The chain carries TRBV4-1 and TRBJ2-2, with D unclear. The specimen was peripheral blood. CDR3 bases: TGCGCCAGCAGCTTCCAGACTCTGGAGGAGCTGTTTTTT. As protein: CASSFQTLEELFF.